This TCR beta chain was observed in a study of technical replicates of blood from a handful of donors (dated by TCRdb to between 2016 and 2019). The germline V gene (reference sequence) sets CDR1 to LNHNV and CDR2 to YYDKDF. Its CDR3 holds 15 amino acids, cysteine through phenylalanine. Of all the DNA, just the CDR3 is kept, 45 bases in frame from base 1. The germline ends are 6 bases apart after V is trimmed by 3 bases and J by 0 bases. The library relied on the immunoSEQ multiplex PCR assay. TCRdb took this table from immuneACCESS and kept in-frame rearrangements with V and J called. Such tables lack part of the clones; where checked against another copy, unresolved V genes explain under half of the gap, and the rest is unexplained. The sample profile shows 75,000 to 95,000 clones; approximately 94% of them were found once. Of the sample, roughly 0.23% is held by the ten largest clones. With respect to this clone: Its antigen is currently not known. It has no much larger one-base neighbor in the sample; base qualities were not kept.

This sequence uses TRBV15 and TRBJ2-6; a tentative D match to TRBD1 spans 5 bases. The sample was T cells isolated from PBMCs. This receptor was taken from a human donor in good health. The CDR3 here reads CATSRQGSGANVLTF. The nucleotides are TGTGCCACCAGCAGGCAGGGCTCTGGGGCCAACGTCCTGACTTTC.